This TCR beta chain appears in the sequencing data of a study of blood T cell repertoires in COVID-19. Study overall: The analysed material was cDNA or gDNA that came from T cells, B-cell-depleted T cells, or PBMCs.

Original processing methods: Nucleated cell number was recorded as an estimate derived from reference gene primer amplification. Clones were sequenced by immunoSEQ multiplex PCR, and TCRdb holds only the in-frame ones, with some missing. Clonal size and the V and J genes are those of that table, whereas D and trimming came from the DNA. This table holds 80,000 to 100,000 clones, 65% to 90% found once. The CDR3 loop spans 12 amino acids. The germline gives CDR1 SNHLY, CDR2 FYNNEI. The V and J ends lost 4 bases and 1 base respectively, with 5 bases between them. The chain couples TRBV2 to TRBJ2-7; D unclear. The receptor's source is a man between 65 and 79 years old with active or convalescent COVID-19. What was sequenced was peripheral blood. The CDR3 region has the DNA TGTGCCAGCAGTGTTAGTTCCTACGAGCAGTACTTC. This translates into CASSVSSYEQYF.